This T cell receptor (beta chain) appears in the sequencing data of a study of cytotoxic CD8 clonotypes in ibrutinib-treated CLL. From germline, CDR1 is MNHNS and CDR2 SASEGT. The CDR3 runs 15 residues. J lost 2 bases, V lost 0 bases, and 3 bases had no gene match. Study conclusions and caveats: The clonality went up when patients responded to ibrutinib and dropped back toward baseline at progression. Few clonotypes were public, and these shrank or held steady under treatment.

T cells were sequenced at a targeted depth of 1 in 200,000 to 1 in 1 million. Data came from immunoSEQ multiplex PCR; TCRdb stores just in-frame clones and leaves some out. The table records about 310,000 clones, about 77% of them present only once. In the case of this clone: What it binds is unknown.

Here the sequenced sample was PBMCs, taken before ibrutinib treatment. This chain links TRBV6-1 with TRBJ1-1; 7 bases line up with TRBD1. The sequence came from a human donor with chronic lymphocytic leukemia. CDR3 loop: CASSEAGTVNTEAFF. CDR3 bases: TGTGCCAGCAGTGAAGCGGGGACAGTAAACACTGAAGCTTTCTTT.